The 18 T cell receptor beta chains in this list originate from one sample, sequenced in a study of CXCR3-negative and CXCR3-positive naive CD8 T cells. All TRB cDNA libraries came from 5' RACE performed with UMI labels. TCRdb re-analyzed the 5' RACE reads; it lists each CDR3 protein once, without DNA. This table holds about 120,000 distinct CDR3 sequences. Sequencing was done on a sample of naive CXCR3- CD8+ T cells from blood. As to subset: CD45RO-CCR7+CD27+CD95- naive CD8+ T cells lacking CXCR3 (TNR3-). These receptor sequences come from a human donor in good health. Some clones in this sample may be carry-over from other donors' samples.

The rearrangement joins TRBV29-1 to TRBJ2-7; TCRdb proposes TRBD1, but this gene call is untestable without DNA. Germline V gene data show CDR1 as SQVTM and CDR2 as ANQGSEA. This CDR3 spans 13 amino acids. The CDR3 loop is CSARPGNTYEQYF.

CDR3 residues: CSVEDRSPYNEQFF. The chain recombines TRBV29-1 with TRBJ2-1. This CDR3 comprises 14 residues. CDR1 and CDR2 (germline): SQVTM, ANQGSEA.

The CDR3: CASSLTYGVNTEAFF. J is TRBJ1-1 and V is TRBV28. Germline-derived CDR1 and CDR2 are MDHEN and SYDVKM. The CDR3 length is 15 residues. Full variable domain (outside the CDR3, taken from reference TRBV28 and TRBJ1-1): DVKVTQSSRYLVKRTGEKVFLECVQDMDHENMFWYRQDPGLGLRLIYFSYDVKMKEKGDIPEGYSVSREKKERFSLILESASTNQTSMYLCASSLTYGVNTEAFFGQGTRLTVV.

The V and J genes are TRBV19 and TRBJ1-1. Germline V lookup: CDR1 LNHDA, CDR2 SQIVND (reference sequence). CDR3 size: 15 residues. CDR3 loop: CASSTGEGGNTEAFF.

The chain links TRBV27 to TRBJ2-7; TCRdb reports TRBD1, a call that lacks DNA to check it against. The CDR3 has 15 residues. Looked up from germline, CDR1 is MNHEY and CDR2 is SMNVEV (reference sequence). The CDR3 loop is CASSLPGQGASEQYF.

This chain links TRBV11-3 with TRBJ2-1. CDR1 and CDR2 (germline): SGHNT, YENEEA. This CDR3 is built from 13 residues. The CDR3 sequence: CASSLGEAHEQFF.

CDR3 in amino acids: CASSLRADTQYF. The chain has TRBV5-6 and TRBJ2-3. The germline gives CDR1 SGHDT, CDR2 YYEEEE. The CDR3 loop spans 12 amino acids.

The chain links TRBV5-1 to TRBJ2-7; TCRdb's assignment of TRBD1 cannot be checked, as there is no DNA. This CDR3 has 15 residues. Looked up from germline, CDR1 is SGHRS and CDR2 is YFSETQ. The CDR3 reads CASSLGRSALYEQYF.

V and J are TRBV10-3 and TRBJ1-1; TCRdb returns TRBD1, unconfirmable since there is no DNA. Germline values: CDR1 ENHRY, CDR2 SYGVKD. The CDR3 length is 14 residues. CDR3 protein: CAISEQGADTEAFF.

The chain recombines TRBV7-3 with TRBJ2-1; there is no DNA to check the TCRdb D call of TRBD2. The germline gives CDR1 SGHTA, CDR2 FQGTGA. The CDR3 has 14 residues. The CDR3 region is CASSDGTSGAEQFF.

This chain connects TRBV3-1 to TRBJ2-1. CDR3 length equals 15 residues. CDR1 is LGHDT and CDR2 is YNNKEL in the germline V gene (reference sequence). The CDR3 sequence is CASSHGSSSYNEQFF.

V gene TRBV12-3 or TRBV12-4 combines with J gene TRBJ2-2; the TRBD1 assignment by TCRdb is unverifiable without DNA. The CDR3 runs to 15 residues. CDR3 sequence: CASSFPDRNTGELFF.

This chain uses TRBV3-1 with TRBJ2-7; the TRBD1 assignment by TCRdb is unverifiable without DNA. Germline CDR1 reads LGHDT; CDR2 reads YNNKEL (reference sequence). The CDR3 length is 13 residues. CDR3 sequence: CASSSTGASEQYF.

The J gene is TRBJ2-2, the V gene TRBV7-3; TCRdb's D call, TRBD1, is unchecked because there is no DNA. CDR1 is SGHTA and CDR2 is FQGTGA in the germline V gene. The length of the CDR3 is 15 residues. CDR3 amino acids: CASSSGQGATGELFF.

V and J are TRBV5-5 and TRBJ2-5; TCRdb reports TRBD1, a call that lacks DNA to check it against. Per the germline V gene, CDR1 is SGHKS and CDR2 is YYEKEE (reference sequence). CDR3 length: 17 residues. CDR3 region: CASSLEGMGGTGETQYF.

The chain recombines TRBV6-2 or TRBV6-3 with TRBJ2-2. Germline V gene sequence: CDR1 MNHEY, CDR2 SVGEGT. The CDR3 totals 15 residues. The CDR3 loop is CASSYSIGSTGELFF.

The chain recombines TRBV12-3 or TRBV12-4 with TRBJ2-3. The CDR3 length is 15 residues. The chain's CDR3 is CASSLIRGGTDTQYF.

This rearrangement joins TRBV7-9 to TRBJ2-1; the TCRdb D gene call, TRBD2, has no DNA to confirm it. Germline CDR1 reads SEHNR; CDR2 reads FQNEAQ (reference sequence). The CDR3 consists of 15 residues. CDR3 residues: CASIQGGLADNEQFF.